The next 20 T cell receptor beta chains were all read from a single sample in a study of CXCR3-negative and CXCR3-positive naive CD8 T cells. Study results and caveats: Greater hydrophobicity was found in TRB CDR3s of CXCR3-positive naive cells than of CXCR3-negative naive cells.

Their recognized antigens are unknown. Libraries of TRB cDNA were made by 5' RACE and carried UMIs. TCRdb reprocessed the 5' RACE reads and stores each CDR3 protein as one record, lacking DNA. The table lists 90,000 to 150,000 distinct CDR3 sequences. Sequencing was done on a sample of naive CXCR3+ CD8+ T cells from blood. Described subset: CD45RO-CCR7+CD27+CD95- naive CD8+ T cells expressing CXCR3 (TNR3+). These receptors were taken from a human donor in good health. Some clones in this sample may be carry-over from other donors' samples.

The rearrangement uses TRBV9 and TRBJ2-1; TCRdb calls TRBD1, which cannot be checked without DNA. The CDR3 length is 14 residues. From germline, CDR1 is SGDLS and CDR2 YYNGEE. This chain's CDR3 is CASSVQGSYNEQFF.

The V gene is TRBV28, the J gene TRBJ2-1; TCRdb indicates TRBD1, and absent DNA this call remains unverified. The CDR3 runs 13 residues. CDR1 and CDR2 from the germline V gene are MDHEN and SYDVKM. CDR3 sequence: CASSLDGTREQFF.

V usage is TRBV15 and J usage is TRBJ2-1; TCRdb indicates TRBD1, and absent DNA this call remains unverified. The CDR3 is 14 residues long. Germline lookup yields CDR1 LNHNV and CDR2 YYDKDF (reference sequence). The CDR3 here is CATSGGSPYNEQFF.

The CDR3 loop is CATSDGTNTGELFF. This chain connects TRBV5-1 to TRBJ2-2; TCRdb's D call of TRBD1 is untestable without DNA. The CDR3 consists of 14 residues. Per the germline V gene, CDR1 is SGHRS and CDR2 is YFSETQ.

The chain joins TRBV3-1 to TRBJ1-2; checking the TCRdb D call of TRBD1 is not possible without DNA. CDR3 length equals 14 residues. Germline loops: CDR1 LGHDT, CDR2 YNNKEL (reference sequence). CDR3 sequence reads: CASSQGALNYGYTF.

The CDR3 is CASSLGAGFYNEQFF. The gene calls are TRBV5-1 and TRBJ2-1. The CDR3 runs to 15 residues. The germline gives CDR1 SGHRS, CDR2 YFSETQ.

The chain recombines TRBV2 with TRBJ2-5; TCRdb reports TRBD1, a call that lacks DNA to check it against. This CDR3 spans 13 amino acids. Germline loops: CDR1 SNHLY, CDR2 FYNNEI. CDR3 sequence: CASRQGMQETQYF.

The chain links TRBV29-1 to TRBJ2-3; the TCRdb D gene call, TRBD2, has no DNA to confirm it. The germline gives CDR1 SQVTM, CDR2 ANQGSEA. The CDR3 is 13 residues long. Here the CDR3 reads CSRLAGGVDTQYF.

The chain is built from TRBV7-9 and TRBJ2-5. Germline V lookup: CDR1 SEHNR, CDR2 FQNEAQ (reference sequence). This CDR3 has 11 amino acids. CDR3 protein: CASEEYGTQYF.

The rearrangement links TRBV4-2 to TRBJ2-7; TCRdb lists TRBD1, though no DNA is available to test this call. This CDR3 has 17 amino acids. Germline assignment: CDR1 LGHNA and CDR2 YNFKEQ. The CDR3 reads CASSQEWGVRGPYEQYF.

The rearrangement uses TRBV6-5 and TRBJ1-6. Germline V gene data show CDR1 as MNHEY and CDR2 as SVGAGI. The CDR3 has 16 residues. The CDR3 spells CASSYFASSYNSPLHF.

V and J are TRBV29-1 and TRBJ1-2; TCRdb returns TRBD1, unconfirmable since there is no DNA. Germline assignment: CDR1 SQVTM and CDR2 ANQGSEA. The CDR3 is 14 amino acids. This chain's CDR3 is CRVVPQGAHYGYTF.

The V gene is TRBV12-3 or TRBV12-4, the J gene TRBJ2-3. CDR3 length: 12 amino acids. CDR3 residues: CASSLAASTQYF.

J is TRBJ1-2 and V is TRBV4-2. The CDR3 sequence is 15 residues long. CDR1 and CDR2 (germline): LGHNA, YNFKEQ. The CDR3 here is CASSQVSSSDYGYTF.

This chain links TRBV19 with TRBJ2-7; TCRdb returns TRBD2, unconfirmable since there is no DNA. The V gene's germline CDR1 is LNHDA and CDR2 SQIVND (reference sequence). The CDR3 loop spans 13 amino acids. The CDR3 loop is CASSIGRTYEQYF.

The chain has TRBV5-5 and TRBJ2-7; TCRdb designates TRBD1, a call that cannot be tested without DNA. This CDR3 has 14 residues. From germline, CDR1 is SGHKS and CDR2 YYEKEE (reference sequence). This CDR3 reads CASSFGQGSYEQYF.

The chain combines TRBV4-1 with TRBJ2-4; TCRdb calls TRBD1, which cannot be checked without DNA. Germline CDR1 is MGHRA and CDR2 is YSYEKL. The CDR3 consists of 20 residues. The CDR3 loop reads CASSPTRGTEDKGVKNIQYF.

CDR3 loop: CASSQGIPGASEAFF. The V gene is TRBV4-2, the J gene TRBJ1-1; without DNA, the TCRdb call of TRBD1 cannot be checked. The germline gives CDR1 LGHNA, CDR2 YNFKEQ. The CDR3 runs 15 residues.

The chain recombines TRBV20-1 with TRBJ1-2. CDR1 and CDR2 (germline): DFQATT, SNEGSKA (reference sequence). This CDR3 has 14 residues. The CDR3 sequence: CSARVMTAVFGYTF.

V is TRBV4-3 and J is TRBJ2-3. Looked up from germline, CDR1 is LGHNA and CDR2 is YSLEER. The CDR3 totals 14 residues. The chain's CDR3 is CASSQAGLTDTQYF.